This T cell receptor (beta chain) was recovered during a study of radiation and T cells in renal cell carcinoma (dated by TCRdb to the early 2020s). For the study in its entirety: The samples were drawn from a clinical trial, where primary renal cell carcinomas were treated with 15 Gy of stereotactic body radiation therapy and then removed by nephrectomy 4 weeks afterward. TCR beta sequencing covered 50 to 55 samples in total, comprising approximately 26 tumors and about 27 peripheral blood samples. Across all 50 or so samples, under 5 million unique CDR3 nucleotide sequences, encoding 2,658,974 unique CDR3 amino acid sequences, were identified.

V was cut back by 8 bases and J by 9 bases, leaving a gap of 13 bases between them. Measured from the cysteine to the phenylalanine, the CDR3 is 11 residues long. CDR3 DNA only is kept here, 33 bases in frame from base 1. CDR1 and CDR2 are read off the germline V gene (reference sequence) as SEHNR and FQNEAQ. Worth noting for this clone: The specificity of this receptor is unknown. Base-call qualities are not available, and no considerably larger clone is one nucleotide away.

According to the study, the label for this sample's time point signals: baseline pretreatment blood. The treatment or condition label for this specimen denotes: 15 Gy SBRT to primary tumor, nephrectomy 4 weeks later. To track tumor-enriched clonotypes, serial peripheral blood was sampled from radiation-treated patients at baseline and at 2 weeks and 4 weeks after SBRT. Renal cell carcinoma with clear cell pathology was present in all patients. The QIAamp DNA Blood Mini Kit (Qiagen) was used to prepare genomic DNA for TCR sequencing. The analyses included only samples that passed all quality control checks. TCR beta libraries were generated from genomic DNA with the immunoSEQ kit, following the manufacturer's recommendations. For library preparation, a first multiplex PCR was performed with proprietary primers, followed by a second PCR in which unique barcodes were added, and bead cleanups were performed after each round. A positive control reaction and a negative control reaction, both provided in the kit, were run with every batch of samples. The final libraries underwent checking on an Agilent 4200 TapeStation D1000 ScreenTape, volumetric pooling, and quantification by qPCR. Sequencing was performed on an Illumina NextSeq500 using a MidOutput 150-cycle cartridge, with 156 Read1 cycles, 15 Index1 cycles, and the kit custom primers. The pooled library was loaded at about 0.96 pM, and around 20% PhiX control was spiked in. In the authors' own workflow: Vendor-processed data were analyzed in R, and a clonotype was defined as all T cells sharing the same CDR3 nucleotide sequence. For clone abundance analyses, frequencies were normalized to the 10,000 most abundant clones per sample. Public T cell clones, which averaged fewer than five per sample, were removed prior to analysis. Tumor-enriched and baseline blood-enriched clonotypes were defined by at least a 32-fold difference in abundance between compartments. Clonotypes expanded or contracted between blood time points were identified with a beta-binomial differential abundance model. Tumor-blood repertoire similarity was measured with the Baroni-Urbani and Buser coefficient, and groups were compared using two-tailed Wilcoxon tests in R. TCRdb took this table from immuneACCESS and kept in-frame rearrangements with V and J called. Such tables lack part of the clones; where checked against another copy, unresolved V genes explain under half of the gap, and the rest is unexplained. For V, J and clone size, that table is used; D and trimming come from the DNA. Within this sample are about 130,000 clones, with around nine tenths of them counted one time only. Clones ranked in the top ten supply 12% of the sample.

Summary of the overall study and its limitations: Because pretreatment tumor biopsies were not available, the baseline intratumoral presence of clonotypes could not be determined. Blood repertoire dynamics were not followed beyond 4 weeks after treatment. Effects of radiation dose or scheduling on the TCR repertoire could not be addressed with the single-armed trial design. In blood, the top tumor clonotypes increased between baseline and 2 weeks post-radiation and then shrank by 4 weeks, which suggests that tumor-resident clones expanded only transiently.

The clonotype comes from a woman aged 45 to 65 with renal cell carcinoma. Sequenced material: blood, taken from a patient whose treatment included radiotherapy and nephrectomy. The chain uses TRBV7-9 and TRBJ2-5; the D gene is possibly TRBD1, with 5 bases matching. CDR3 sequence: CASQGSGAQYF. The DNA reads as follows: TGTGCCAGCCAGGGATCAGGAGCCCAGTACTTC.